The clone carrying this T cell receptor (beta chain) was counted many times. Its target is unknown. RNA transcripts provided the source from which TCR beta CDR3 regions were amplified. The TCR CDR3 first-round RT-PCR relied on the HTBI primer set. A single record per CDR3 protein comes from TCRdb applying MiXCR to the multiplex PCR reads. Of about 350,000 distinct CDR3 sequences listed, about a sixth were seen once; the top ten hold around 15%. Clinical symptoms, serum thyroxine, TRAb, thyroid ultrasound and orbital computed tomography informed diagnoses. This sample is drawn from a study of T cells in Graves' hyperthyroidism and ophthalmopathy. As for the study in general: The authors collected peripheral blood at initial diagnosis, before any treatment.

Trimming removed 2 bases from V and 3 bases from J; junction bases left unmatched: 6. CDR1 and CDR2 from the germline V gene are KGHSH and LQKENI. The CDR3 is 15 residues long. Study-level results: Blood also carried most thyroid clonotypes expanded above 0.001.

The sample was blood. V and J are TRBV18 and TRBJ1-2; 7 nucleotides agree with TRBD1. This clonotype originated in a woman aged 40 to 50 with Graves' ophthalmopathy. CDR3 amino acids: CASSPLGDRDYGYTF. The CDR3 coding sequence is TGTGCCAGCTCACCATTGGGAGACAGGGACTATGGCTACACCTTC.